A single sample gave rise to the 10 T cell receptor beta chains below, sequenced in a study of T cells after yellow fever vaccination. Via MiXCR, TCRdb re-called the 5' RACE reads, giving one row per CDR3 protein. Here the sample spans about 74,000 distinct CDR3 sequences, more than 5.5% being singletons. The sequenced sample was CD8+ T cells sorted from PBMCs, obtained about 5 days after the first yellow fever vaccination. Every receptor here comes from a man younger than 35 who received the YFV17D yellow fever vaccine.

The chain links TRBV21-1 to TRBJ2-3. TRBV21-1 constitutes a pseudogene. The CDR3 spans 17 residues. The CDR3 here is CASSRVLVLRSTDTQYF. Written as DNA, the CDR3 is TGTGCCAGCAGTCGAGTACTCGTCCTCAGATCCACAGATACGCAGTATTTT.

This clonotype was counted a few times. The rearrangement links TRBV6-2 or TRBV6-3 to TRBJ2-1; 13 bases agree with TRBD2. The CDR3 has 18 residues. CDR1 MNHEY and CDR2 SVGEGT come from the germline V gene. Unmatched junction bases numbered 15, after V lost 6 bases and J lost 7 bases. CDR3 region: CASSTRTSGGPARNEQFF. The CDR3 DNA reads TGTGCCAGCAGCACTCGGACTAGCGGGGGCCCAGCCAGGAATGAGCAGTTCTTC.

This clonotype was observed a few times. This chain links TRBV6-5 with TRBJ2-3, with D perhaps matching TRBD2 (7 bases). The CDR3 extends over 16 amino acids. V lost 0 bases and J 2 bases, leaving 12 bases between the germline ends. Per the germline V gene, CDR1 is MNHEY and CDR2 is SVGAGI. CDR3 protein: CASSYSPRGPTDTQYF. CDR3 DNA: TGTGCCAGCAGTTACTCTCCGCGGGGGCCCACAGATACGCAGTATTTT.

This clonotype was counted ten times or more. In DNA, the CDR3 is TGTGCCAGCAGCCAAGAAGGCGGCAACACCGGGGAGCTGTTTTTT. Translated: CASSQEGGNTGELFF. The rearrangement uses TRBV4-2 and TRBJ2-2; D ambiguous. Per the germline V gene, CDR1 is LGHNA and CDR2 is YNFKEQ. This CDR3 is 15 amino acids long. V shed 0 bases and J shed 2 bases, with 7 bases lying between them.

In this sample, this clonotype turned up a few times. CDR3 sequence: CSAMGLTNYGYTF. Written as DNA, the CDR3 is TGCAGTGCTATGGGCTTAACAAACTATGGCTACACCTTC. This chain connects TRBV20-1 to TRBJ1-2; D not resolved. V lost 4 bases and J 2 bases, leaving 11 bases between the germline ends. The CDR3 has 13 residues. In germline, CDR1 is DFQATT, CDR2 SNEGSKA (reference sequence).

CDR3 residues: CAISESRTRQYF. As DNA, the CDR3 is TGTGCCATCAGTGAGTCTAGGACGAGGCAGTACTTC. The chain uses TRBV10-3 and TRBJ2-7; D is uncertain. The CDR3 runs 12 residues. Per the germline V gene, CDR1 is ENHRY and CDR2 is SYGVKD. Trimming pared 0 bases from V and 9 bases from J, leaving 9 bases between.

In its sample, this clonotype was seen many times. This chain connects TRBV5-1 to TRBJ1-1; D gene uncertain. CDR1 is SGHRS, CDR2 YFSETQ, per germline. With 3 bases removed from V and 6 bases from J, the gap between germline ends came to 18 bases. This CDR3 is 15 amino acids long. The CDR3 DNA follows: TGCGCCAGCAGCTACAGTTCTCCCGGAGTCCCTGAAGCTTTCTTT. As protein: CASSYSSPGVPEAFF. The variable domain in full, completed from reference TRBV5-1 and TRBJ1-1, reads KAGVTQTPRYLIKTRGQQVTLSCSPISGHRSVSWYQQTPGQGLQFLFEYFSETQRNKGNFPGRFSGRQFSNSRSEMNVSTLELGDSALYLCASSYSSPGVPEAFFGQGTRLTVV.

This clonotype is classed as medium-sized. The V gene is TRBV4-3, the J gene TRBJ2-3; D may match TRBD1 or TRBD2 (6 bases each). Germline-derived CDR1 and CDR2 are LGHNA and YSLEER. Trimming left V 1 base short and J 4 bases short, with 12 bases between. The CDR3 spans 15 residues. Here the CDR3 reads CASSQVGGPADTQYF. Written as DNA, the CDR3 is TGCGCCAGCAGCCAAGTGGGGGGCCCTGCAGATACGCAGTATTTT.

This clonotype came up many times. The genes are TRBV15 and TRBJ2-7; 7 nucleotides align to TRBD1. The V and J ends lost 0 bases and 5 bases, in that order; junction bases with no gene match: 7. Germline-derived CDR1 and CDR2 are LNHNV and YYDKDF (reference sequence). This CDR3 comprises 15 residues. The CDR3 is CATSRDLADRDEQYV. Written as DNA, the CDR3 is TGTGCCACCAGCAGAGACCTCGCTGACAGGGACGAGCAGTACGTC.

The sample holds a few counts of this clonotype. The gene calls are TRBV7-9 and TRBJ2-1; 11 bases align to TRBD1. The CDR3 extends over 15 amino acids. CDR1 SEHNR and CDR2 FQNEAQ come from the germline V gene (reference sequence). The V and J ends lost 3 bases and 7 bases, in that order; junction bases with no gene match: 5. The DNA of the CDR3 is TGTGCCAGCAGCTTCCGGGACAGGGGGGATAATGAGCAGTTCTTC. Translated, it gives CASSFRDRGDNEQFF.